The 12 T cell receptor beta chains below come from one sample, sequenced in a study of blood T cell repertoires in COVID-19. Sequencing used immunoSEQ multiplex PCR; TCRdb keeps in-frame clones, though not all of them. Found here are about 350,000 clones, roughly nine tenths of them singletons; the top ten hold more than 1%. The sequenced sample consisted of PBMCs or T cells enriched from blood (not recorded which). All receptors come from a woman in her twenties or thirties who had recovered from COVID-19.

The CDR3 DNA reads TGTGCCAGCAGCCCAGGGGGCACTCAGCCCCAGCATTTT. Translated: CASSPGGTQPQHF. This chain links TRBV6-5 with TRBJ1-5, with TRBD1 matching over 8 bases. V lost 6 bases, J lost 6 bases, and 4 bases stayed unmatched. The CDR3 spans 13 residues. The germline V gene has CDR1 MNHEY and CDR2 SVGAGI.

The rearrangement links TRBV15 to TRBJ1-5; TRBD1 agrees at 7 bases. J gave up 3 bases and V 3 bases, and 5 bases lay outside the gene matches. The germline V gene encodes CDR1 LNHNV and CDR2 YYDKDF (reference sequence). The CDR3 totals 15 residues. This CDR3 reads CATSRETGNNQPQHF. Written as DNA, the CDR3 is TGTGCCACCAGCAGGGAGACAGGGAACAATCAGCCCCAGCATTTT.

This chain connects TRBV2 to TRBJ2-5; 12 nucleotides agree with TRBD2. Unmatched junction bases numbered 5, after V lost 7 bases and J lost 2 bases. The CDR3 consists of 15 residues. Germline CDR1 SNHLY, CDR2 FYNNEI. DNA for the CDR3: TGTGCCAGCAAAGACCTAGCGGGGGGGCAAGAGACCCAGTACTTC. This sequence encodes CASKDLAGGQETQYF.

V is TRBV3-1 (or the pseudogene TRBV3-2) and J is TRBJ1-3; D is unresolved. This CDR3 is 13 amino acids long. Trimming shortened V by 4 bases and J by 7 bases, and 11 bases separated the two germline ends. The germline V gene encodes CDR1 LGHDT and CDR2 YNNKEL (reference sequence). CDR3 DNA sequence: TGTGCCAGCAGCCGAAGCCCCGGTAACACCATATATTTT. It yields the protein CASSRSPGNTIYF.

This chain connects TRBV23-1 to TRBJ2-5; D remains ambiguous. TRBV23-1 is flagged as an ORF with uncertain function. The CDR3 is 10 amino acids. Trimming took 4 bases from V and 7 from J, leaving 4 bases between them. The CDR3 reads CASSRLTQYF. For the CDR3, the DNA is TGCGCCAGCAGTCGTCTGACCCAGTACTTC.

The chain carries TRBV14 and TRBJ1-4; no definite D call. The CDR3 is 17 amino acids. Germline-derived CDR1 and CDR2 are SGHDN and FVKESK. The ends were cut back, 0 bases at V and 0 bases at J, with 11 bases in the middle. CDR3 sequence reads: CASSQELAPTTNEKLFF. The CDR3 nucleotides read TGTGCCAGCAGCCAAGAGTTGGCCCCAACAACTAATGAAAAACTGTTTTTT.

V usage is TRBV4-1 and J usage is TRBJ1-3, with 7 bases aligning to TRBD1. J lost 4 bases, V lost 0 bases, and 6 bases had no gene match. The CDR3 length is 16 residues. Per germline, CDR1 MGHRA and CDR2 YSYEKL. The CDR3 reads CASSQDGGGGGNTIYF. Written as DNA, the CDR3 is TGCGCCAGCAGCCAAGACGGAGGGGGCGGGGGAAACACCATATATTTT.

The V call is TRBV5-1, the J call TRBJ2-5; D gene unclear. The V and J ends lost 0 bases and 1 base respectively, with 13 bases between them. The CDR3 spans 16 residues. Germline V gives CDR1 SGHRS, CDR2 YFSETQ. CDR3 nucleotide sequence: TGCGCCAGCAGCTTGGCCGGTAGGCCAGGCCAAGAGACCCAGTACTTC. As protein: CASSLAGRPGQETQYF.

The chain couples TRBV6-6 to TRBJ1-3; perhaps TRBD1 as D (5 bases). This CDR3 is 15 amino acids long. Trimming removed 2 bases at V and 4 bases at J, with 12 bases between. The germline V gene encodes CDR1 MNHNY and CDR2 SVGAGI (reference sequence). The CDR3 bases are TGTGCCAGCAGTTACCAGGGACTAGGCGGAAACACCATATATTTT. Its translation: CASSYQGLGGNTIYF.

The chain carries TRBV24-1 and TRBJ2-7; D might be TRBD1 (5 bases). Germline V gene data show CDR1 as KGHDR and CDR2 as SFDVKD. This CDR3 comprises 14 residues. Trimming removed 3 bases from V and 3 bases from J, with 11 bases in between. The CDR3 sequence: CATSDATGIYEQYF. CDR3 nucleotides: TGTGCCACCAGTGATGCAACAGGAATCTACGAGCAGTACTTC.

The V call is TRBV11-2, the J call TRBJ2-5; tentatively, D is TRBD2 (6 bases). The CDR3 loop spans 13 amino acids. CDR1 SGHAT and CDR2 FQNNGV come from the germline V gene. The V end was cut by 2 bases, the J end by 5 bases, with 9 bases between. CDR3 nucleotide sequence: TGTGCCAGCAGCTTATTACGGGGGGAGACCCAGTACTTC. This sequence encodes CASSLLRGETQYF.

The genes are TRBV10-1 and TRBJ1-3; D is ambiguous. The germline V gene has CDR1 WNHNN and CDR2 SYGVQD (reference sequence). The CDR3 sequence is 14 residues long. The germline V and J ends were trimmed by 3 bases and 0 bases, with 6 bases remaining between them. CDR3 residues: CASSEFGSGNTIYF. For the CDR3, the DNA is TGCGCCAGCAGTGAATTCGGCTCTGGAAACACCATATATTTT.